The entry below gives a single T cell receptor beta chain sequence along with its context. This specimen belongs to a study of T-cell memory formation after mild COVID-19. In TCRdb, the 5' RACE reads were re-called with MiXCR into one record per CDR3 protein. This table holds around 340,000 distinct CDR3 sequences, under 25% found once. This CDR3 has 14 residues. V shed 1 base and J shed 3 bases, with 8 bases lying between them. Germline-derived CDR1 and CDR2 are MNHNS and SASEGT. Sequencing was carried out using PBMCs or a T cell subset sorted from them (not recorded which). The TCR sequence derives from an adult woman who had mild COVID-19 (a few samples of this study predate the infection). Cell type and time point are not known. The chain employs TRBV6-1 and TRBJ2-3, with a weak D call TRBD2 (6 bases). The DNA for the CDR3 is TGTGCCAGCAGTGAAGGCGGGGTAACAGATACGCAGTATTTT. Translating gives CASSEGGVTDTQYF.